These 14 T cell receptor beta chains came from one sample sequenced in a study of T-cell reconstitution after alpha-beta-depleted transplantation in children. Researchers prepared the TCRbeta library using unique molecular identifiers, the study reports. Using its own MiXCR run on the PCR reads, TCRdb lists one record per CDR3 protein. The repertoire holds 500,000 or so distinct CDR3 sequences, over 10% seen once, with less than 15% in the top ten. Source: PBMCs, mostly from graft donor cells, taken 180 days after TCRalphabeta/CD19-depleted stem cell transplant. The receptors shown here come from a female patient younger than 10 who had a stem cell transplant for aplastic anemia, so the T cells may come from the graft donor.

This sequence joins TRBV18 and TRBJ2-7; 7 bases are a match to TRBD2. The CDR3 sequence is 16 residues long. Germline trimming cut 6 bases from V and 1 base from J; bases unmatched to any gene: 12. Looked up from germline, CDR1 is KGHSH and CDR2 is LQKENI. CDR3 sequence reads: CASSALGGTQSYEQYF. CDR3 sequence (DNA): TGTGCCAGCTCCGCACTGGGGGGGACTCAATCCTACGAGCAGTACTTC.

This clonotype was found a few times. The chain uses TRBV6-2 or TRBV6-3 and TRBJ1-2; 8 nucleotides align to TRBD1. CDR3 size: 17 residues. The germline V gene encodes CDR1 MNHEY and CDR2 SVGEGT. The trim removed 6 bases at V and 3 bases at J, leaving 15 bases unmatched. The CDR3 bases are TGTGCCAGCAGACCAACATACTCGGACAGGGCGGACTATGGCTACACCTTC. Its translation: CASRPTYSDRADYGYTF.

This rearrangement joins TRBV6-5 to TRBJ1-4; D is ambiguous. CDR1 and CDR2 (germline): MNHEY, SVGAGI. V dropped 4 bases and J dropped 7 bases, with 13 bases sitting between them. The length of the CDR3 is 14 residues. CDR3 sequence reads: CASSSILNGEKLFF. CDR3 DNA: TGTGCCAGCAGTTCAATCCTAAACGGTGAAAAACTGTTTTTT.

The chain combines TRBV5-6 with TRBJ1-1, with D perhaps matching TRBD1 (5 bases). Trimming removed 0 bases at V and 7 bases at J, with 13 bases between. In germline, CDR1 is SGHDT, CDR2 YYEEEE. This CDR3 spans 14 amino acids. CDR3 bases: TGTGCCAGCAGCTTGGTAGTGGGGGAGCATGAAGCTTTCTTT. Translation: CASSLVVGEHEAFF.

V usage is TRBV7-2 and J usage is TRBJ2-7, with TRBD1 identical over 9 bases. Per germline, CDR1 SGHTA and CDR2 FQGNSA. Unmatched junction bases numbered 2, after V lost 0 bases and J lost 2 bases. This CDR3 comprises 15 residues. The DNA for the CDR3 is TGTGCCAGCAGCTTAGCGAGGACAGGGGCCTACGAGCAGTACTTC. Its translation is CASSLARTGAYEQYF.

This chain links TRBV18 with TRBJ2-7; 9 bases match TRBD1. Per germline, CDR1 KGHSH and CDR2 LQKENI. Trimming removed 2 bases from V and 0 bases from J; junction bases left unmatched: 5. CDR3 length equals 16 residues. In DNA, the CDR3 is TGTGCCAGCTCACCAGGTCCGGGACAGGGCTCCTACGAGCAGTACTTC. Encoded protein: CASSPGPGQGSYEQYF.

The chain couples TRBV30 to TRBJ2-7; D perhaps matches TRBD2 (6 bases). Germline V lookup: CDR1 GTSNPN, CDR2 SVGIG (reference sequence). The CDR3 sequence is 14 residues long. The V and J ends lost 0 bases and 2 bases respectively, with 11 bases between them. This CDR3 reads CAWSVRGAPYEQYV. In nucleotides, the CDR3 is TGTGCCTGGAGTGTACGCGGGGCGCCCTACGAGCAGTACGTC.

The sample holds many counts of this clonotype. This chain joins TRBV27 and TRBJ2-3; TRBD1 matches 9 bases. Germline V lookup: CDR1 MNHEY, CDR2 SMNVEV (reference sequence). Trimming took 4 bases from V and 8 from J; bases not matched to a gene: 4. The CDR3 loop spans 13 amino acids. As DNA, the CDR3 is TGTGCCAGCAGTTCACAGGGGGCGGCTACGCAGTATTTT. Translation gives CASSSQGAATQYF.

This chain uses TRBV25-1 with TRBJ2-5, with 9 bases lining up with TRBD1. This CDR3 has 12 amino acids. Germline lookup yields CDR1 MGHDK and CDR2 SYGVNS. The V segment lost 11 bases and the J segment 4 bases; nucleotides outside the gene matches: 5. The CDR3 DNA sequence: TGTGCCGCCGGGACAGGGAGAGAGACCCAGTACTTC. Protein sequence: CAAGTGRETQYF.

Only a few counts were recorded for this clonotype. J is TRBJ1-2 and V is TRBV4-3, with D possibly being TRBD1 (6 bases). CDR3 length equals 14 residues. Germline CDR1 is LGHNA and CDR2 is YSLEER. Trimming shortened V by 0 bases and J by 7 bases, and 12 bases separated the two germline ends. The CDR3 spells CASSQDLGAFGYTF. The CDR3 bases are TGCGCCAGCAGCCAAGATCTGGGGGCGTTTGGCTACACCTTC.

This chain connects TRBV7-9 to TRBJ2-6, with no clear D. The germline CDR1 and CDR2 sequences are SEHNR and FQNEAQ (reference sequence). The CDR3 sequence is 16 residues long. V was clipped by 2 bases and J by 2 bases, with 10 bases between them. As DNA, the CDR3 is TGTGCCAGCAGCTTAAGGACCGAGCCTGGGGCCAACGTCCTGACTTTC. Protein: CASSLRTEPGANVLTF. Together with reference TRBV7-9 and TRBJ2-6, the CDR3 gives the full variable domain: DTGVSQNPRHKITKRGQNVTFRCDPISEHNRLYWYRQTLGQGPEFLTYFQNEAQLEKSRLLSDRFSAERPKGSFSTLEIQRTEQGDSAMYLCASSLRTEPGANVLTFGAGSRLTVL.

The gene calls are TRBV29-1 and TRBJ1-2; TRBD1 matches 7 bases. Germline assignment: CDR1 SQVTM and CDR2 ANQGSEA. The CDR3 totals 16 residues. The trim removed 5 bases at V and 2 bases at J, leaving 14 bases unmatched. CDR3 amino acids: CSVLRRPGTVNYGYTF. In DNA form, the CDR3 reads TGCAGCGTTTTACGCCGCCCCGGGACAGTGAACTATGGCTACACCTTC. Complete variable domain (other parts from reference TRBV29-1 and TRBJ1-2): SAVISQKPSRDICQRGTSLTIQCQVDSQVTMMFWYRQQPGQSLTLIATANQGSEATYESGFVIDKFPISRPNLTFSTLTVSNMSPEDSSIYLCSVLRRPGTVNYGYTFGSGTRLTVV.

This clonotype occurred many times. This CDR3 reads CASSLGPLSSYEQYV. The CDR3 nucleotides are TGTGCCAGCAGCTTAGGGCCCCTAAGCTCCTACGAGCAGTACGTC. The chain is built from TRBV7-2 and TRBJ2-7; the D is unclear. Trimming cost V 1 base and J 0 bases, with 10 bases left between them. CDR3 length equals 15 residues. CDR1 SGHTA and CDR2 FQGNSA come from the germline V gene.

This chain connects TRBV20-1 to TRBJ2-3; 7 bases align to TRBD2. Trimming cost V 1 base and J 6 bases; bases outside gene matches: 7. In germline, CDR1 is DFQATT, CDR2 SNEGSKA (reference sequence). The CDR3 runs 14 residues. The CDR3 region has the DNA TGCAGTGCTAGAGCGGCGGGAGTTTCGGATACGCAGTATTTT. Residues: CSARAAGVSDTQYF.